This record concerns one T cell receptor (beta chain) sequence. Which antigen it targets is not known. One base away there is no much larger clone; base qualities are not given. The record originates from a study of CD8+ T cells in alopecia areata (dated by TCRdb to 2017 to 2018). Regarding the study in general: The treated patients took part in an open-label pilot trial in which moderate-to-severe alopecia areata was treated with oral tofacitinib at 5 to 10 mg twice daily. Tofacitinib was given for 6 to 18 months, followed by 6 months of follow-up off drug to assess delayed response and recurrence. Disease severity in treated patients was measured with the SALT score, which quantifies the percentage of affected scalp surface area. In both human patients and the C3H/HeJ mouse model, the study applied high-throughput TCRbeta sequencing to look at T cell clonal expansion in alopecia areata. In humans, TCRbeta sequencing was performed on scalp tissue and on sorted CD4+ and CD8+ peripheral blood T cells from healthy controls and from patients with patchy or totalis/universalis alopecia areata. Patients on tofacitinib were biopsied at baseline and after 4 and 24 weeks of treatment, and several of the patients also had a later scalp biopsy. Scalp clonality was compared among normal scalp (n=4), patchy alopecia areata scalp (n=8), and alopecia totalis/universalis scalp (n=8). The RNA source kit depended on sample type: the PAXgene miRNA kit for fixed scalp, the miRNeasy kit for PBMCs, and the RNeasy kit for mouse skin. Amplification of TCRbeta CDR3 regions was done by immunoSEQ multiplex PCR using 35 Vbeta forward primers and 13 Jbeta reverse primers. Overall results and qualifications from the work: Tofacitinib significantly lowered scalp clonality and the number of expanded CD8+ clones among the top 100 scalp clones. Compared with mice, TCR sequences shared between patients were less clear, possibly partly because of HLA diversity across the patient population. The treated cohort was small, with a single nonresponder, so links between baseline CD8+ expansion and response need larger studies. Higher clonality and more expanded CD8+ clones were observed in lesional scalp than in normal scalp, particularly in alopecia totalis/universalis, a finding suggestive of antigenic drive. During tofacitinib treatment, many expanded lesional clones stuck around in both scalp and blood, and this persistence may partly explain why relapse happens after treatment is stopped. Resident alphabeta T cells in normal human skin are also sequenced, complicating scalp TCR repertoire analysis, unlike mouse skin dominated by gammadelta T cells.

Sample time point, as interpreted from the label and publication: about 4 weeks on oral tofacitinib. The treatment or condition label, as the study defines it: oral pan-JAK inhibitor, 5-10 mg twice daily. From alopecia areata patients, peripheral blood was collected along with lesional scalp punch biopsies. PBMCs were separated by density centrifugation and stained for CD3, CD4 and CD8, after which CD4+ and CD8+ T cells were sorted on a FACSAria. The library was generated by the immunoSEQ multiplex PCR assay. To provide template for TCR sequencing, every sample had RNA extracted and reverse transcribed into cDNA. SuperScript III was used to make first-strand cDNA, primed with a 2:1 mix of oligo-dT and random hexamers. A synthetic immune receptor repertoire was used to measure amplification bias, and any remaining bias was corrected computationally. The study's own analysis went as follows. Raw reads were preprocessed for error removal, and CDR3 was defined according to IMGT conventions as running from the conserved cysteine to phenylalanine. Clonality was calculated as 1 minus Shannon entropy normalized by log2 of the number of productive unique TCRs. Whether scalp clones were CD4 or CD8 was inferred by matching scalp TCRbeta sequences against CD4 and CD8 repertoires sorted from blood. Not all clones reach the TCRdb copy of this immuneACCESS table, which keeps in-frame sequences only. Checked studies attribute under half of the gap to unresolved V genes and leave the rest unexplained. The V and J calls and the clone size are those of that table, but D and trimming were determined from the DNA. For this sample there are about 190,000 clones; around 66% appear just once. 4% to 4.5% of the sample comes from the top ten.

The junction shows trimming of 0 bases on V and 2 bases on J, plus 12 bases between the germline ends. Including cysteine and phenylalanine, the CDR3 has 15 amino acids. Only the CDR3 DNA stays, 45 bases, in frame from base 1. CDR1 and CDR2, per the germline V gene, are SGDLS and YYNGEE. Here the chain combines TRBV9 and TRBJ2-7, with TRBD1 tentatively as D gene (5 bases match). The sequence was collected from a human donor with alopecia areata. Here the sequenced sample was CD4+ T cells sorted from blood, taken at week 4, from a patient treated with tofacitinib. CDR3 sequence: CASSVAVGQAYEQYF. The nucleotides are TGTGCCAGCAGCGTAGCAGTGGGGCAGGCCTACGAGCAGTACTTC.